A single sample is the source of the 6 T cell receptor beta chains below, sequenced in a study of cytomegalovirus exposure and HLA in healthy donors. The PCR was carried out with 60 Vbeta primers and 13 Jbeta primers. The repertoire was sequenced with immunoSEQ multiplex PCR; TCRdb's copy has only in-frame clones and lacks some. Among some 130,000 clones listed, 75% to 90% were seen once. The specimen sequenced was PBMCs. The receptors originated from a man aged 35 to 55 in good health and CMV-seronegative.

The chain has TRBV6-1 and TRBJ1-5, with TRBD1 matching over 7 bases. Germline trimming cut 3 bases from V and 6 bases from J; bases unmatched to any gene: 2. Germline assignment: CDR1 MNHNS and CDR2 SASEGT. The CDR3 length is 13 residues. The CDR3 DNA follows: TGTGCCAGCAGTGACACAGGGGCTCAGCCCCAGCATTTT. As protein: CASSDTGAQPQHF.

This clone was seen once. The rearrangement links TRBV13 to TRBJ2-7; 7 bases align to TRBD1. The V gene end was trimmed by 5 bases and the J gene end by 3 bases; junction bases not matched to a gene: 10. Per germline, CDR1 PRHDT and CDR2 FYEKMQ (reference sequence). The CDR3 length is 15 residues. The CDR3 loop reads CASSALGTANYEQYF. The CDR3 nucleotides read TGTGCCAGCAGCGCCCTCGGGACAGCCAACTACGAGCAGTACTTC.

The J gene is TRBJ1-6, the V gene TRBV4-2; TRBD1 aligns across 7 bases. The ends lost 8 bases at V and 8 bases at J; junction bases unmatched: 3. Germline-derived CDR1 and CDR2 are LGHNA and YNFKEQ. The CDR3 covers 12 residues. This chain's CDR3 is CASGDRDSPLHF. Here the CDR3 DNA reads TGTGCCAGCGGTGACAGGGATTCACCCCTCCACTTT.

The chain uses TRBV19 and TRBJ1-5; possible D gene TRBD1, 6 bases. This CDR3 has 16 amino acids. CDR1 LNHDA and CDR2 SQIVND come from the germline V gene (reference sequence). V gave up 0 bases and J gave up 3 bases, with 12 bases separating them. The CDR3 DNA sequence: TGTGCCAGTAGTATAGATGGCCGACAGGCCAATCAGCCCCAGCATTTT. It is translated as CASSIDGRQANQPQHF.

The table lists this clone with a count of one. The chain employs TRBV18 and TRBJ2-2; tentative D call: TRBD1 (6 bases). Germline V gene sequence: CDR1 KGHSH, CDR2 LQKENI. The V gene lost 5 bases and the J gene lost 2 bases, with 15 bases spanning the gap. This CDR3 has 16 residues. CDR3 residues: CASSSSPGQNTGELFF. The CDR3 DNA reads as TGTGCCAGCTCATCATCTCCGGGACAAAACACCGGGGAGCTGTTTTTT.

J is TRBJ2-1 and V is TRBV18; D is possibly TRBD1 (5 bases). Per the germline V gene, CDR1 is KGHSH and CDR2 is LQKENI. This CDR3 is 13 amino acids long. V shed 2 bases and J shed 5 bases, with 7 bases lying between them. CDR3 loop: CASSPSTDNEQFF. CDR3 bases: TGTGCCAGCTCACCATCGACAGACAATGAGCAGTTCTTC.